This TCR beta chain was sequenced for a study of Ad26.COV2.S vaccination and SARS-CoV-2 variants. Study background: Recipients of Ad26.COV2.S got it intramuscularly, once or twice 56 days apart.

Profiling relied on immunoSEQ multiplex PCR, and the TCRdb table lists in-frame clones only, not all of them. The table lists about 350,000 clones, 70% to 90% of them singletons. The treatment was: roughly 20 received Ad26.COV2.S at low or high dose, single or two shots; about 5 received placebo; per-sample allocation not given. Day 63 after the first vaccine or placebo injection was the time point for sampling. Boston hosted the donor, who was an adult aged 18-55 years. CDR3 length equals 17 residues. The germline V gene has CDR1 SGHAT and CDR2 FQNNGV. V gave up 4 bases and J gave up 3 bases, with 21 bases separating them.

The rearrangement uses TRBV11-2 and TRBJ1-2, with TRBD1 as a possible D gene (5 bases). The sequenced sample was peripheral blood, obtained in a trial of Ad26.COV2.S vaccine versus placebo. The source is a person aged 18 to 59 who received the Ad26.COV2.S COVID-19 vaccine or a placebo. CDR3 in DNA: TGTGCCAGCAGCTCAGGATTAGGTGTCCGGGGGGACTATGGCTACACCTTC. Its translation: CASSSGLGVRGDYGYTF.